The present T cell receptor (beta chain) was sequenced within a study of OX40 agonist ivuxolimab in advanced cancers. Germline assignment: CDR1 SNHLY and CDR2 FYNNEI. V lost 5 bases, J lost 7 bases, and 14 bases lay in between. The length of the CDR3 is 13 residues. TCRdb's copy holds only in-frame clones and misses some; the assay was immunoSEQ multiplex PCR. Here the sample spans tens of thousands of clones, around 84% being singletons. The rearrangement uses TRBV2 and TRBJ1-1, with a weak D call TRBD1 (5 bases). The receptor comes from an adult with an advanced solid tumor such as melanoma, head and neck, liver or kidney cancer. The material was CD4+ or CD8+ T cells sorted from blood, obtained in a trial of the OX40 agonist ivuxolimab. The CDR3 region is CASSQQGAGEAFF. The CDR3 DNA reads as TGTGCCAGCAGTCAACAAGGGGCCGGTGAAGCTTTCTTT.